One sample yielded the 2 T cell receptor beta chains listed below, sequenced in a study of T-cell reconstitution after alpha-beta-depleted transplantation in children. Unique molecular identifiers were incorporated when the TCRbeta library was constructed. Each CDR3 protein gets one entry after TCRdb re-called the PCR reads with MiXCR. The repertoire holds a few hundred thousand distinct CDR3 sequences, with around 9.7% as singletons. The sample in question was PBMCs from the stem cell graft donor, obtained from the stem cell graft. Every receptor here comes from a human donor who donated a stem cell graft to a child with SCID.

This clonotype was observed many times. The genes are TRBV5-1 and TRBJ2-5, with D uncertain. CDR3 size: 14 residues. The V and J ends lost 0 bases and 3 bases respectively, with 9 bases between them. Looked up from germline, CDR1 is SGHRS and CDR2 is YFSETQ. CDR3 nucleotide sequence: TGCGCCAGCAGCTTGGTGGCAGCTGAAGAGACCCAGTACTTC. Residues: CASSLVAAEETQYF. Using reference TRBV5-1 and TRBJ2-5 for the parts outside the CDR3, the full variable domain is KAGVTQTPRYLIKTRGQQVTLSCSPISGHRSVSWYQQTPGQGLQFLFEYFSETQRNKGNFPGRFSGRQFSNSRSEMNVSTLELGDSALYLCASSLVAAEETQYFGPGTRLLVL.

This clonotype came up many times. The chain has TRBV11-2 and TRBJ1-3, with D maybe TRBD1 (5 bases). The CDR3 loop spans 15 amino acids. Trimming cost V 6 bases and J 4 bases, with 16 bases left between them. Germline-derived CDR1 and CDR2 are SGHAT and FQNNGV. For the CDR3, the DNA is TGTGCCAGCAGATCAACCGGGACCTCGGGAAACACCATATATTTT. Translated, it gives CASRSTGTSGNTIYF.